A selection of T cell receptor beta chains follows, all from one sample in a study of T-cell reconstitution after alpha-beta-depleted transplantation in children. Using its own MiXCR run on the PCR reads, TCRdb lists one record per CDR3 protein. In the table there are 130,000 or so distinct CDR3 sequences, more than 9.5% of which are singletons. The sequences come from PBMCs, mostly from graft donor cells, collected 180 days after TCRalphabeta/CD19-depleted stem cell transplant. The receptors originated from a girl in the first two years of life who had a stem cell transplant for combined immunodeficiency, so the T cells may come from the graft donor. Both conserved end residues are trimmed from each CDR3.

v_call: TRBV21-1
j_call: TRBJ2-2
cdr3_aa: ASSKDRRTDLTGELF

v_call: TRBV27
j_call: TRBJ2-3
cdr3_aa: ASRDYSVVTDTQY

v_call: TRBV29-1
j_call: TRBJ2-5
cdr3_aa: SVEPGGGETQY

v_call: TRBV7-2
j_call: TRBJ2-7
cdr3_aa: ASSFGGLAYEQY

v_call: TRBV19
j_call: TRBJ2-7
cdr3_aa: ASSPSGGGNYEQY

v_call: TRBV13
j_call: TRBJ2-3
cdr3_aa: ASSLTGAHTDTQY

v_call: TRBV20-1
j_call: TRBJ2-7
cdr3_aa: SARGGQLSYEQY

v_call: TRBV5-1
j_call: TRBJ2-1
cdr3_aa: ASSLTGSDYNEQF

v_call: TRBV10-3
j_call: TRBJ2-5
cdr3_aa: AINQALGGETQY

v_call: TRBV12-3/TRBV12-4
j_call: TRBJ2-5
cdr3_aa: ASSPRGLGETQY

v_call: TRBV12-3/TRBV12-4
j_call: TRBJ2-1
cdr3_aa: ASSFDPGWF

v_call: TRBV7-9
j_call: TRBJ1-5
cdr3_aa: ASSLVGVTGTQH

v_call: TRBV4-3
j_call: TRBJ1-3
cdr3_aa: ASSQVPGPIWGNTIY

v_call: TRBV29-1
j_call: TRBJ2-7
cdr3_aa: SVTGLAGYEQY

v_call: TRBV4-3
j_call: TRBJ1-2
cdr3_aa: ASSSTANYGYT

v_call: TRBV28
j_call: TRBJ1-2
cdr3_aa: ASSFPGTGYT

v_call: TRBV20-1
j_call: TRBJ2-7
cdr3_aa: SARRSGASYEQY

v_call: TRBV30
j_call: TRBJ1-1
cdr3_aa: AWSRGGNTEAF

v_call: TRBV10-3
j_call: TRBJ2-5
cdr3_aa: AISAGREQTQY

v_call: TRBV18
j_call: TRBJ2-3
cdr3_aa: ASSPQGADTQY

v_call: TRBV6-2/TRBV6-3
j_call: TRBJ2-2
cdr3_aa: ASEDTSGGPNTGELF

v_call: TRBV7-2
j_call: TRBJ2-7
cdr3_aa: ASSLGRVAYEQY

v_call: TRBV20-1
j_call: TRBJ2-3
cdr3_aa: SIPGQGTDTQY

v_call: TRBV29-1
j_call: TRBJ1-1
cdr3_aa: SVLGENTEAF

v_call: TRBV7-2
j_call: TRBJ2-1
cdr3_aa: ASSLFQQSSYNEQF

v_call: TRBV6-2/TRBV6-3
j_call: TRBJ2-6
cdr3_aa: ASKQSGANVLT

v_call: TRBV12-3/TRBV12-4
j_call: TRBJ2-1
cdr3_aa: ASSFAYNEQF

v_call: TRBV15
j_call: TRBJ2-4
cdr3_aa: ATSGHYQGPPENIQY

v_call: TRBV5-1
j_call: TRBJ1-5
cdr3_aa: ASSLEGREEQPQH

v_call: TRBV20-1
j_call: TRBJ2-1
cdr3_aa: SAALSPTHDEQF

v_call: TRBV12-3/TRBV12-4
j_call: TRBJ2-1
cdr3_aa: ASSPDRAYGEQF

v_call: TRBV5-5
j_call: TRBJ1-1
cdr3_aa: ASSFQPSTSTEAF

v_call: TRBV18
j_call: TRBJ2-7
cdr3_aa: ASSPCLAGHEQY

v_call: TRBV20-1
j_call: TRBJ2-7
cdr3_aa: SANSGQGVHEQY

v_call: TRBV27
j_call: TRBJ1-5
cdr3_aa: ASSKRGESQPQH

v_call: TRBV29-1
j_call: TRBJ2-3
cdr3_aa: SVGIGPTDTQY

v_call: TRBV14
j_call: TRBJ2-1
cdr3_aa: ASSQGRISEQF

v_call: TRBV20-1
j_call: TRBJ2-1
cdr3_aa: SAKALWNEQF

v_call: TRBV7-9
j_call: TRBJ1-5
cdr3_aa: ASSLPGGNQPQH

v_call: TRBV6-2/TRBV6-3
j_call: TRBJ1-6
cdr3_aa: ASSYGETYH

v_call: TRBV6-1
j_call: TRBJ2-2
cdr3_aa: ASSRRGPLGGELF

v_call: TRBV5-6
j_call: TRBJ2-1
cdr3_aa: ASSLGGYSYNEQF

v_call: TRBV12-3/TRBV12-4
j_call: TRBJ1-5
cdr3_aa: ASGYGNQPQH

v_call: TRBV11-1
j_call: TRBJ2-5
cdr3_aa: ASSFSRALGSGRVEETQY

v_call: TRBV7-8
j_call: TRBJ2-7
cdr3_aa: ASTRGAGGSYEQY

v_call: TRBV15
j_call: TRBJ2-2
cdr3_aa: ATSRVSGRTYTGELF

v_call: TRBV29-1
j_call: TRBJ2-5
cdr3_aa: SVQDEKETQY

v_call: TRBV20-1
j_call: TRBJ2-7
cdr3_aa: SARDRLAGVYEQY

v_call: TRBV3-1
j_call: TRBJ2-3
cdr3_aa: ASSQDVEGEDTQY

v_call: TRBV4-3
j_call: TRBJ2-1
cdr3_aa: ASSQDRFINEQF

v_call: TRBV11-2
j_call: TRBJ2-7
cdr3_aa: ASSSTSGNPLYEQY

v_call: TRBV5-5
j_call: TRBJ2-7
cdr3_aa: ASSLYWTSGSYEQY

v_call: TRBV20-1
j_call: TRBJ2-6
cdr3_aa: SVPQVGPSGANVLT

v_call: TRBV7-9
j_call: TRBJ2-3
cdr3_aa: ASSFREVGSDTQY

v_call: TRBV28
j_call: TRBJ1-5
cdr3_aa: ASSLKGNQPQH